The 27 T cell receptor beta chains below were found in one sample sequenced in a study of identifying expanded T cells in peripheral blood. Assay used: immunoSEQ multiplex PCR; TCRdb lists only in-frame clones, some missing. The sample includes about 94,000 clones, approximately 85% seen only once; the top ten take approximately 5.2%. The source material was blood. The source of these receptors is a person between 18 and 69 years old in good health.

Here the CDR3 reads CASSLVEAGGPNEQFF. In DNA form, the CDR3 reads TGTGCCAGCAGCTTAGTCGAGGCGGGAGGGCCGAATGAGCAGTTCTTC. The chain recombines TRBV11-3 with TRBJ2-1, with 9 bases identical to TRBD2. In germline, CDR1 is SGHNT, CDR2 YENEEA. The CDR3 contains 16 residues. J lost 7 bases, V lost 1 base, and 8 bases had no gene match.

This clone was seen just once. CDR3 in DNA: TGTGCCAGCAGTGAGGGTGGAGGGACCTACGAGCAGTACTTC. The encoded protein is CASSEGGGTYEQYF. The chain links TRBV6-1 to TRBJ2-7, with D tentatively TRBD2 (6 bases). This CDR3 is built from 14 residues. Trimming shortened V by 3 bases and J by 2 bases, and 11 bases separated the two germline ends. Germline V gene lookup returns CDR1 MNHNS and CDR2 SASEGT.

The chain uses TRBV5-6 and TRBJ1-2; tentatively, D is TRBD1 (6 bases). CDR1 is SGHDT and CDR2 is YYEEEE in the germline V gene. Trimming left V 0 bases short and J 0 bases short, with 21 bases between. This CDR3 contains 19 residues. The CDR3 protein is CASSLALGGAIEANYGYTF. The CDR3 DNA reads TGTGCCAGCAGCTTGGCCCTCGGGGGGGCGATAGAAGCTAACTATGGCTACACCTTC.

The rearrangement uses TRBV30 and TRBJ1-2; possible D gene TRBD1, 5 bases. The length of the CDR3 is 13 residues. Trimming removed 5 bases at V and 7 bases at J, with 17 bases between. Germline V gene sequence: CDR1 GTSNPN, CDR2 SVGIG (reference sequence). This CDR3 reads CAWGQRGTSGYTF. CDR3 DNA: TGTGCCTGGGGGCAAAGGGGAACAAGTGGCTACACCTTC. Complete variable domain (other parts from reference TRBV30 and TRBJ1-2): SQTIHQWPATLVQPVGSPLSLECTVEGTSNPNLYWYRQAAGRGLQLLFYSVGIGQISSEVPQNLSASRPQDRQFILSSKKLLLSDSGFYLCAWGQRGTSGYTFGSGTRLTVV.

The chain employs TRBV18 and TRBJ1-3, with D uncertain. The CDR3 totals 16 residues. CDR1 and CDR2 (germline): KGHSH, LQKENI. Trimming removed 3 bases at V and 0 bases at J, with 12 bases between. The CDR3: CASSPKVISSGNTIYF. The CDR3 DNA is TGTGCCAGCTCACCGAAGGTGATAAGCTCTGGAAACACCATATATTTT.

This clone was counted once. This chain links TRBV5-1 with TRBJ2-1; 7 bases match TRBD1. The junction had 0 bases not matched to a gene; V was cut back by 0 bases and J by 9 bases. CDR3 length: 12 residues. Germline CDR1 is SGHRS and CDR2 is YFSETQ. The CDR3 region is CASSLGTGEQFF. CDR3 bases: TGCGCCAGCAGCTTGGGGACAGGTGAGCAGTTCTTC.

This clone has a single count. The genes are TRBV5-1 and TRBJ1-2, with TRBD1 matching over 8 bases. J gave up 8 bases and V 3 bases, and 9 bases lay outside the gene matches. Germline CDR1 SGHRS, CDR2 YFSETQ. The CDR3 covers 14 residues. CDR3 region: CASSSGTGELGYTF. In DNA form, the CDR3 reads TGCGCCAGCAGCTCCGGGACAGGAGAACTGGGCTACACCTTC.

The rearrangement joins TRBV6-4 to TRBJ2-1; D may match TRBD1 or TRBD2 (6 bases each). Germline V CDR1 and CDR2: MRHNA, SNTAGT. The CDR3 has 14 amino acids. Deletions cut 6 bases from V and 10 bases from J, with 19 bases between. The DNA for the CDR3 is TGTGCCAGCAGCCTGAGGGGGGCCCTTGGGGAGCAGTTCTTC. Protein: CASSLRGALGEQFF.

The CDR3 bases are TGTGCCATCACCGGGACAGGGGGCGGCTATGGCTACACCTTC. Residues: CAITGTGGGYGYTF. The V call is TRBV10-3, the J call TRBJ1-2; 12 bases are shared with TRBD1. With 7 bases clipped from V and 4 bases from J, the junction kept 4 bases outside the gene matches. Germline lookup yields CDR1 ENHRY and CDR2 SYGVKD. The length of the CDR3 is 14 residues.

CDR3 nucleotides: TGTGCCAGCAGCCAAGATCCAGGCCCTTACGTCCAGCATTTT. The encoded protein is CASSQDPGPYVQHF. The rearrangement uses TRBV4-2 and TRBJ1-5; D ambiguous. There are 14 residues in the CDR3. The V end was cut by 0 bases, the J end by 12 bases, with 15 bases between. Germline V gives CDR1 LGHNA, CDR2 YNFKEQ.

The V call is TRBV10-1, the J call TRBJ2-3, with D possibly TRBD2 on 6 matching bases. V lost 2 bases and J lost 2, with 11 bases in between. This CDR3 region has 15 residues. Looked up from germline, CDR1 is WNHNN and CDR2 is SYGVQD (reference sequence). CDR3 sequence (DNA): TGCGCCAGCAGTGAGCGGCGGGGAGTCACAGATACGCAGTATTTT. It specifies CASSERRGVTDTQYF.

V is TRBV7-9 and J is TRBJ1-1; D may be TRBD1 (6 bases). The V and J ends lost 1 base and 5 bases respectively, with 11 bases between them. CDR1 is SEHNR and CDR2 is FQNEAQ in the germline V gene (reference sequence). This CDR3 is built from 14 residues. The CDR3 reads CASSLDNRVTEAFF. CDR3 coding DNA: TGTGCCAGCAGCTTAGATAACAGGGTAACTGAAGCTTTCTTT.

The rearrangement links TRBV6-5 to TRBJ1-1, with D uncertain. CDR1 and CDR2 (germline): MNHEY, SVGAGI. This CDR3 region has 14 residues. V gave up 6 bases and J gave up 1 base, with 12 bases separating them. The CDR3 region has the DNA TGTGCCAGCAGCCGAAGGGTGGGGAACACTGAAGCTTTCTTT. Translating it yields CASSRRVGNTEAFF.

The CDR3 here is CASSYQGLNTEAFF. Written as DNA, the CDR3 is TGTGCCAGCAGTTATCAGGGGTTGAACACTGAAGCTTTCTTT. This chain joins TRBV27 and TRBJ1-1; maybe TRBD1 (6 bases). CDR3 length equals 14 residues. The germline CDR1 and CDR2 sequences are MNHEY and SMNVEV (reference sequence). The V gene lost 4 bases and the J gene lost 0 bases, with 9 bases spanning the gap.

This clone turned up a few times. The V call is TRBV18, the J call TRBJ1-5; 10 bases are shared with TRBD1. V was pared by 2 bases and J by 7 bases, with 5 bases of the junction left unmatched. The CDR3 spans 15 residues. The germline V gene encodes CDR1 KGHSH and CDR2 LQKENI. The CDR3: CASSPGTGVRQPQHF. The CDR3 bases are TGTGCCAGCTCACCAGGGACAGGGGTTCGCCAGCCCCAGCATTTT.

The gene calls are TRBV29-1 and TRBJ2-3, with no clear D. The germline gives CDR1 SQVTM, CDR2 ANQGSEA. The CDR3 consists of 13 residues. V was trimmed by 3 bases and J by 2 bases, leaving 9 bases between them. CDR3 residues: CSVDASATDTQYF. In DNA form, the CDR3 reads TGCAGCGTTGATGCGTCAGCCACAGATACGCAGTATTTT.

This clone was recorded a few times. The chain couples TRBV19 to TRBJ1-1; a possible D gene is TRBD1 (5 bases). This CDR3 region has 13 residues. Trimming removed 5 bases at V and 0 bases at J, with 7 bases between. Per the germline V gene, CDR1 is LNHDA and CDR2 is SQIVND (reference sequence). This chain's CDR3 is CASSPGVNTEAFF. The CDR3, as DNA: TGTGCCAGTAGTCCGGGGGTGAACACTGAAGCTTTCTTT.

V usage is TRBV2 and J usage is TRBJ2-7, with unresolved D. CDR3 length: 14 amino acids. Trimming stripped 4 bases from V and 2 bases from J, with 12 bases between. Germline-derived CDR1 and CDR2 are SNHLY and FYNNEI. CDR3 amino acids: CASSGFSHTYEQYF. Here the CDR3 DNA reads TGTGCCAGCAGTGGATTTTCTCATACCTACGAGCAGTACTTC.

This sequence joins TRBV6-6 and TRBJ1-2; D gene unclear. Germline V gene sequence: CDR1 MNHNY, CDR2 SVGAGI (reference sequence). V was clipped by 7 bases and J by 4 bases, with 10 bases between them. The CDR3 has 12 amino acids. The DNA for the CDR3 is TGTGCCAGCACTGTGGAGGGCTATGGCTACACCTTC. Protein: CASTVEGYGYTF.

DNA for the CDR3: TGTGCCAGCAGTGGCAGGGGGTTAGGGAACACTGAAGCTTTCTTT. Translating it yields CASSGRGLGNTEAFF. The chain carries TRBV2 and TRBJ1-1, with 7 positions matching TRBD1. Unmatched junction bases numbered 6, after V lost 4 bases and J lost 1 base. CDR1 SNHLY and CDR2 FYNNEI come from the germline V gene. The length of the CDR3 is 15 residues.

The rearrangement joins TRBV7-9 to TRBJ1-2; the D gene is possibly TRBD1 (6 bases). Looked up from germline, CDR1 is SEHNR and CDR2 is FQNEAQ (reference sequence). The CDR3 consists of 15 residues. Trimming stripped 2 bases from V and 4 bases from J, with 14 bases between. The DNA of the CDR3 is TGTGCCAGCAGCTTAAAAGGGGGGGTCTCCTATGGCTACACCTTC. Its translation: CASSLKGGVSYGYTF.

This clone was seen only once. CDR3: CASSARTGFDTEAFF. Here the CDR3 DNA reads TGTGCCAGCAGCGCCCGGACAGGGTTCGACACTGAAGCTTTCTTT. The V gene is TRBV7-8, the J gene TRBJ1-1; 8 nucleotides line up with TRBD1. This CDR3 comprises 15 residues. The V gene end was trimmed by 5 bases and the J gene end by 3 bases; junction bases not matched to a gene: 8. Germline-derived CDR1 and CDR2 are SGHVS and FQNEAQ. The variable domain in full, with the rest retrieved from reference TRBV7-8 and TRBJ1-1, is GAGVSQSPRYKVAKRGQDVALRCDPISGHVSLFWYQQALGQGPEFLTYFQNEAQLDKSGLPSDRFFAERPEGSVSTLKIQRTQQEDSAVYLCASSARTGFDTEAFFGQGTRLTVV.

The chain links TRBV5-1 to TRBJ2-3, with D tentatively TRBD1 (6 bases). Germline CDR1 SGHRS, CDR2 YFSETQ. This CDR3 has 14 amino acids. Trimming left V 4 bases short and J 7 bases short, with 16 bases between. The CDR3 spells CASSAGTPSYTQYF. In DNA, the CDR3 is TGCGCCAGCAGCGCCGGGACACCGAGTTATACGCAGTATTTT.

V is TRBV7-7 and J is TRBJ2-3, with unresolved D. CDR1 and CDR2 (germline): SSHAT, FNYEAQ (reference sequence). This CDR3 has 13 amino acids. V was cut by 5 bases and J by 2 bases, with 8 bases left in between. DNA for the CDR3: TGTGCCAGCAGCCCTCGTCCCACAGATACGCAGTATTTT. Translation gives CASSPRPTDTQYF.

This sequence joins TRBV18 and TRBJ2-2, with 7 positions matching TRBD1. The CDR3 extends over 15 amino acids. Germline V CDR1 and CDR2: KGHSH, LQKENI. V gave up 0 bases and J gave up 6 bases; unmatched junction bases: 4. CDR3 protein: CASSPPTGISGELFF. CDR3 nucleotides: TGTGCCAGCTCACCACCGACAGGGATTTCCGGGGAGCTGTTTTTT.

J is TRBJ1-5 and V is TRBV5-1; TRBD1 aligns across 8 bases. The junction had 6 bases not matched to a gene; V was cut back by 3 bases and J by 4 bases. The length of the CDR3 is 15 residues. Per germline, CDR1 SGHRS and CDR2 YFSETQ. The CDR3 DNA follows: TGCGCCAGCAGCTGGGGGGACAGGCAGAATCAGCCCCAGCATTTT. It specifies CASSWGDRQNQPQHF.

J is TRBJ2-7 and V is TRBV19, with a weak D call TRBD2 (5 bases). The CDR3 is made up of 15 amino acids. Trimming pared 2 bases from V and 2 bases from J, leaving 13 bases between. Germline V CDR1 and CDR2: LNHDA, SQIVND (reference sequence). DNA of the CDR3: TGTGCCAGTAGTATACGGTACGGTAGCGCCTACGAGCAGTACTTC. Translated, it gives CASSIRYGSAYEQYF. Based on the CDR3 plus reference TRBV19 and TRBJ2-7, the full variable domain is DGGITQSPKYLFRKEGQNVTLSCEQNLNHDAMYWYRQDPGQGLRLIYYSQIVNDFQKGDIAEGYSVSREKKESFPLTVTSAQKNPTAFYLCASSIRYGSAYEQYFGPGTRLTVT.